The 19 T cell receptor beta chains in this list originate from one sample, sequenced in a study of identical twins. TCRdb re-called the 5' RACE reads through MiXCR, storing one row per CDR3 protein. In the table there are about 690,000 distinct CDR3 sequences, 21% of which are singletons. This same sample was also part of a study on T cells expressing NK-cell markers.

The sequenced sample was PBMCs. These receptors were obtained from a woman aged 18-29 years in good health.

This CDR3 is CATSPRRDEQYF. CDR3 DNA sequence: TGTGCCACCAGCCCGCGTAGGGACGAGCAGTACTTC. This rearrangement joins TRBV15 to TRBJ2-7; D is ambiguous. V shed 5 bases and J shed 5 bases, with 10 bases lying between them. There are 12 residues in the CDR3. Germline V CDR1 and CDR2: LNHNV, YYDKDF (reference sequence).

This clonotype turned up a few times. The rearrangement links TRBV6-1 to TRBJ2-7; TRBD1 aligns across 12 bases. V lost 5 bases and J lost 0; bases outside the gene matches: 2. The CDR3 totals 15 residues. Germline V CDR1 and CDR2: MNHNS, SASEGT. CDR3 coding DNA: TGTGCCAGCAGTCGGGGACAGGGGGCCTCCTACGAGCAGTACTTC. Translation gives CASSRGQGASYEQYF.

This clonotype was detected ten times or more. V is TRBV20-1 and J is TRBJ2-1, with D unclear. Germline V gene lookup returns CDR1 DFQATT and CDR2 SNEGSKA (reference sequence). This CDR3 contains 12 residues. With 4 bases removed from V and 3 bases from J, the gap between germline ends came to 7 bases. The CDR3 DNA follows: TGCAGTGCTACCGGGTACTACAATGAGCAGTTCTTC. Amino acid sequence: CSATGYYNEQFF.

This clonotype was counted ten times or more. DNA for the CDR3: TGCAGCGTTGACCTAGCGGGAGGGCGGAGGGAGCAGTTCTTC. This sequence encodes CSVDLAGGRREQFF. The chain is built from TRBV29-1 and TRBJ2-1; 12 bases line up with TRBD2. This CDR3 has 14 residues. Germline CDR1 reads SQVTM; CDR2 reads ANQGSEA. Unmatched junction bases numbered 7, after V lost 3 bases and J lost 10 bases.

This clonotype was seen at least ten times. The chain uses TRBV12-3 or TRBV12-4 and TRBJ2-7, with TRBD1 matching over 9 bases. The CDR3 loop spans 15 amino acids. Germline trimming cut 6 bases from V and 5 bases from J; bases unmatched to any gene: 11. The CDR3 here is CASSPTGTGKHEQYF. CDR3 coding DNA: TGTGCCAGCAGCCCGACCGGGACAGGGAAACACGAGCAGTACTTC.

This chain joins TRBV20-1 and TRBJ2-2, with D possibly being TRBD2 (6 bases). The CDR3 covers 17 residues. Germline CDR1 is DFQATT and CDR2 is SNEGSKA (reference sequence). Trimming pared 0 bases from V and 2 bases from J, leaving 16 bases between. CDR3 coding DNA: TGCAGTGCTAGAGATGTCGGGGGAATGAGAAACACCGGGGAGCTGTTTTTT. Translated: CSARDVGGMRNTGELFF.

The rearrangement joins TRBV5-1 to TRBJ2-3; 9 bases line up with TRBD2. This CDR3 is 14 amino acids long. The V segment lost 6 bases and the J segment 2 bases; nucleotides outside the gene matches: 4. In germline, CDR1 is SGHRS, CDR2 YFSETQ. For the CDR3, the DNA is TGCGCCAGCAAGGGCGGGGGGGCCACAGATACGCAGTATTTT. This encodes CASKGGGATDTQYF.

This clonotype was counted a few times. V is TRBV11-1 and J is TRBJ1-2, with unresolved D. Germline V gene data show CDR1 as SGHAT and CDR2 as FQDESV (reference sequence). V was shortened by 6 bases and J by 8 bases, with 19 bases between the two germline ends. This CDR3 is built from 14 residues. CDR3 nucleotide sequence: TGTGCCAGCAGGACTAACCTCGACCTAGACGGCTACACCTTC. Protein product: CASRTNLDLDGYTF.

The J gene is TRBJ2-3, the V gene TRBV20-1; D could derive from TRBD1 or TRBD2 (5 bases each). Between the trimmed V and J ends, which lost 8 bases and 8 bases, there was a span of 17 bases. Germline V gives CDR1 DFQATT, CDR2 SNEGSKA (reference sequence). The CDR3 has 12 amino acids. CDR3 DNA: TGCAGTACGGCTCGGGGCCGGGGTACGCAGTATTTT. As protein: CSTARGRGTQYF.

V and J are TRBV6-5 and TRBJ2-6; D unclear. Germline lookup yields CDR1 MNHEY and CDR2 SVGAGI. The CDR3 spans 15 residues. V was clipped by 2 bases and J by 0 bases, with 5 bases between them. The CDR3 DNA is TGTGCCAGCAGTTACAGGAACTCTGGGGCCAACGTCCTGACTTTC. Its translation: CASSYRNSGANVLTF.

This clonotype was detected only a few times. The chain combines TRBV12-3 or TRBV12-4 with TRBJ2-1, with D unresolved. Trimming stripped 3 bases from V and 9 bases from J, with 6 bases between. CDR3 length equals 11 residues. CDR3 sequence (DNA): TGTGCCAGCAGTTTCCTGGGTGAGCAGTTCTTC. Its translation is CASSFLGEQFF.

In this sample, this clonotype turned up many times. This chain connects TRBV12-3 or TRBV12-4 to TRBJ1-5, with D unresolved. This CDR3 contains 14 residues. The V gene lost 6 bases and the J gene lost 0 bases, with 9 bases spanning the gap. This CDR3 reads CASSLSYSNQPQHF. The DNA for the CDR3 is TGTGCCAGCAGCCTCTCATATAGCAATCAGCCCCAGCATTTT.

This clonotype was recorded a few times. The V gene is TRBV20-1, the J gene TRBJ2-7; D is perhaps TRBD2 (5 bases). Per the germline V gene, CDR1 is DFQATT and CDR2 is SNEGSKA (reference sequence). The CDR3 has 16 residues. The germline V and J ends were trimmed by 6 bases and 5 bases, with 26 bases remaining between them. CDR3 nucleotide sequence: TGCAGTGCACTCCCTCCGCGGCTAGCTGTGATTCACGAGCAGTACTTC. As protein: CSALPPRLAVIHEQYF.

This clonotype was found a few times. DNA for the CDR3: TGTGCCTGGGGTCTGAATGAGCAGTTCTTC. Translating gives CAWGLNEQFF. V gene TRBV30 combines with J gene TRBJ2-1; D call uncertain. The germline V gene encodes CDR1 GTSNPN and CDR2 SVGIG (reference sequence). The CDR3 length is 10 residues. V was cut by 5 bases and J by 7 bases, with 6 bases left in between.

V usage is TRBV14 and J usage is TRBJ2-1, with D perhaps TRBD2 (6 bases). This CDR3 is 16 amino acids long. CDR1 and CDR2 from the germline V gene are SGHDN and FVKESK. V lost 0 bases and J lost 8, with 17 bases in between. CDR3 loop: CASSQERERVVDEQFF. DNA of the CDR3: TGTGCCAGCAGCCAAGAACGGGAGAGGGTAGTCGATGAGCAGTTCTTC.

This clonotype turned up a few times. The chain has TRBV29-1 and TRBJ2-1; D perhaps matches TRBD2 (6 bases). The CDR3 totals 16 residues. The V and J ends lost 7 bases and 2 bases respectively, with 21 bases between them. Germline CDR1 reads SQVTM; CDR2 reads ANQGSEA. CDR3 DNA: TGCAGCGCCGCGGGGACGGAGCATAAGGCCTACAATGAGCAGTTCTTC. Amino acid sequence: CSAAGTEHKAYNEQFF.

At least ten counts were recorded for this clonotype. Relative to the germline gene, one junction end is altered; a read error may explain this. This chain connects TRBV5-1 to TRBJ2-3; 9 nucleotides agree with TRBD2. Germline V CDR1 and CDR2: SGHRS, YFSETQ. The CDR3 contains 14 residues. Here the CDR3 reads CASSRTSGTDTQYF. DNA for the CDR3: TGTGCTAGCAGTAGGACTAGCGGCACAGATACGCAGTATTTT. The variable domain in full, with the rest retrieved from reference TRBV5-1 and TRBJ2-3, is KAGVTQTPRYLIKTRGQQVTLSCSPISGHRSVSWYQQTPGQGLQFLFEYFSETQRNKGNFPGRFSGRQFSNSRSEMNVSTLELGDSALYLCASSRTSGTDTQYFGPGTRLTVL.

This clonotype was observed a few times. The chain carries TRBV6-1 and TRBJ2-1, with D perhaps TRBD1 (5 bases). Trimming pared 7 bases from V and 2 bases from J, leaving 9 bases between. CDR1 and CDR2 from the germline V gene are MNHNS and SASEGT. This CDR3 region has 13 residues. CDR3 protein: CASTKGAYNEQFF. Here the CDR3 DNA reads TGTGCCAGCACGAAAGGGGCCTACAATGAGCAGTTCTTC.

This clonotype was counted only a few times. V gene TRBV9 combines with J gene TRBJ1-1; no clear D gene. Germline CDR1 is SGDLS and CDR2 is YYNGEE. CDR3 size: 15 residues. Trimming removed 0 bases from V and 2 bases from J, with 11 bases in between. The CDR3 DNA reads TGTGCCAGCAGCGTAGCTGGGTCTGCCAACACTGAAGCTTTCTTT. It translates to CASSVAGSANTEAFF.